One and the same sample provided the 5 T cell receptor beta chains below, sequenced in a study of T cell clonality in common variable immunodeficiency. Study-wide findings and caveats: Fewer deletions and N-nucleotide insertions were reportedly seen in common variable immunodeficiency TCR beta sequences.

Assay used: immunoSEQ multiplex PCR; TCRdb lists only in-frame clones, some missing. The sample presents 25,000 to 35,000 clones, none singletons. Antigens for these TCRs are unknown. The sequenced sample was peripheral blood mononuclear cells. The receptors come from a human donor with common variable immunodeficiency.

This clone was counted a few times. The observed sequence ends 3 residues before the CDR3 terminus, with the missing tail filled in from the germline J gene. The rearrangement uses TRBV7-2 and TRBJ2-7; TRBD2 might be the D (7 bases). CDR1 is SGHTA and CDR2 is FQGNSA in the germline V gene. The CDR3 contains 17 residues. V shed 0 bases and J shed 0 bases, with 15 bases lying between them. CDR3 bases read: TGTGCCAGCAGCTTAGCCCCGGAGGGGGACTACTCCTACGAG. This translates into CASSLAPEGDYSYE. The full CDR3 sequence reads CASSLAPEGDYSYEQYF.

Regarding this clone: The CDR3 is cut off 3 residues early in the read; its end comes from the germline J gene. This chain connects TRBV7-2 to TRBJ1-2; no definite D call. V was pared by 10 bases and J by 0 bases, with 9 bases between. Germline V gives CDR1 SGHTA, CDR2 FQGNSA. The CDR3 is 12 residues long. CDR3 amino acids: CATAGTNYGYTF. CDR3 DNA, as far as it was read: TGTGCCACCGCGGGTACTAACTATGGC.

This clone was found many times. The CDR3 end lies 3 residues beyond the end of the read and is filled in from the germline J gene. This chain links TRBV6-2 or TRBV6-3 with TRBJ2-1; TRBD2 is a possible D gene (6 bases). Per the germline V gene, CDR1 is MNHEY and CDR2 is SVGEGT. V lost 5 bases to trimming and J lost 5 bases, with 16 bases between them. The CDR3 is made up of 15 amino acids. CDR3 sequence: CASSAYGGSNNEQFF. CDR3 DNA (partial): TGTGCCAGCAGTGCTTACGGGGGAAGCAACAATGAG.

This clone was observed at least ten times. The sequenced part of the CDR3 DNA is TGTGCCAGTAGTATGGGGCTCCTCAATGAG. Amino acids: CASSMGLLNE. Given in full, the CDR3 is CASSMGLLNEQFF. This chain links TRBV19 with TRBJ2-1; possibly TRBD1 for D (5 bases). The sequence runs out 3 residues before the end of the CDR3; the remainder is reconstructed from the germline J gene. Trimming took 3 bases from V and 6 from J, leaving 9 bases between them. CDR3 length equals 13 residues. Germline V gene lookup returns CDR1 LNHDA and CDR2 SQIVND (reference sequence). Drawing the rest from reference TRBV19 and TRBJ2-1, the complete variable domain is DGGITQSPKYLFRKEGQNVTLSCEQNLNHDAMYWYRQDPGQGLRLIYYSQIVNDFQKGDIAEGYSVSREKKESFPLTVTSAQKNPTAFYLCASSMGLLNEQFFGPGTRLTVL.

This clone was observed at least ten times. The read falls 3 residues short of the CDR3 end, and the missing part is taken from the germline J gene. V and J are TRBV14 and TRBJ2-1; TRBD2 is a possible D gene (6 bases). The CDR3 is 17 residues long. Trimming shortened V by 4 bases and J by 0 bases, and 16 bases separated the two germline ends. Germline CDR1 and CDR2: SGHDN and FVKESK. The CDR3 reads CASSLYRLASSYNEQFF. CDR3 bases read: TGTGCCAGCAGCCTATACCGGCTAGCGAGCTCCTACAATGAG.